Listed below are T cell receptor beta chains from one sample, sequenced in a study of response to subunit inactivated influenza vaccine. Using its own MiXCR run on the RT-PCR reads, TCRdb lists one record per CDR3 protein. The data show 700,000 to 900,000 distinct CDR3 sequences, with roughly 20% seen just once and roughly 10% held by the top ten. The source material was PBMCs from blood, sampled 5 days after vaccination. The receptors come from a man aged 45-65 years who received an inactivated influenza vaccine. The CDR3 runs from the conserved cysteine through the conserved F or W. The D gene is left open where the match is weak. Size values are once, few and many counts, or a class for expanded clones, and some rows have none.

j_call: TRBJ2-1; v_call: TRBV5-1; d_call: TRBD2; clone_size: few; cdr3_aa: CASSLASGGALWDEQFF; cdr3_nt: TGCGCCAGCAGCTTGGCAAGCGGGGGGGCCTTATGGGATGAGCAGTTCTTC
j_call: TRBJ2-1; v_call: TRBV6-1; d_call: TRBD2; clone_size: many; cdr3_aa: CASSSGRAYNEQFF; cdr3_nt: TGTGCCAGCAGTAGCGGGAGGGCCTACAATGAGCAGTTCTTC
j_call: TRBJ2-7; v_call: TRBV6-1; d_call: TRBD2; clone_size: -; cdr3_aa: CASRIISGSGEQYF; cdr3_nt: TGTGCCAGTCGCATTATTAGCGGGAGTGGTGAGCAGTACTTC
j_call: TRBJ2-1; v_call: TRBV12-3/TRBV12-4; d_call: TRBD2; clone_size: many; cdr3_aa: CASRRYGGADEQFF; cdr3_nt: TGTGCCAGCAGACGGTACGGGGGGGCCGATGAGCAGTTCTTC
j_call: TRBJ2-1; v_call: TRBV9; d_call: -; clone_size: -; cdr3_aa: CASSDLSNEQFF; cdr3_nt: TGTGCCAGCAGCGACCTCTCCAATGAGCAGTTCTTC
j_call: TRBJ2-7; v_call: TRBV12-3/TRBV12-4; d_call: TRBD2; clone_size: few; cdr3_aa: CASSQGLAGTEQYF; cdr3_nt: TGTGCCAGCAGCCAGGGGCTAGCGGGGACCGAGCAGTACTTC
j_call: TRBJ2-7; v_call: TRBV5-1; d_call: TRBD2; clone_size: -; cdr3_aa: CASSAQTSGSFHEQYF; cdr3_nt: TGCGCCAGCAGCGCTCAGACTAGCGGGAGTTTCCACGAGCAGTACTTC
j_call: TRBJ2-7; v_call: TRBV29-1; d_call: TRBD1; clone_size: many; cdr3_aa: CSVVRNSGTGVYEQYF; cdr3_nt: TGCAGCGTCGTACGAAACTCCGGGACAGGGGTCTACGAGCAGTACTTC
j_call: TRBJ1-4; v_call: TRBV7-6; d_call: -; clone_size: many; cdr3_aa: CASSLATGPNEKLFF; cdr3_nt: TGTGCCAGCAGCTTAGCAACAGGGCCTAATGAAAAACTGTTTTTT
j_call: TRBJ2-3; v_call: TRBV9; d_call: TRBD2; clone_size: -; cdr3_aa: CASSGRLAGNTDTQYF; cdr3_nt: TGTGCCAGCAGCGGACGACTAGCGGGAAACACAGATACGCAGTATTTT
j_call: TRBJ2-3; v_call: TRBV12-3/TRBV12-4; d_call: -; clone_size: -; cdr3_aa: CASTPRGASTDKQYF; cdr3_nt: TGTGCCAGCACCCCCCGGGGAGCTAGCACAGATAAGCAGTATTTT
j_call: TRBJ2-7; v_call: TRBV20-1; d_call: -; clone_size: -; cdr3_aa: CSARAEGRYSYEQYF; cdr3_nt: TGCAGTGCTAGAGCCGAGGGAAGATACTCCTACGAGCAGTACTTC
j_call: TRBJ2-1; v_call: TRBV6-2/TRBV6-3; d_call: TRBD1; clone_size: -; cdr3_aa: CASSHGQGQFF; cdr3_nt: TGTGCCAGCAGCCACGGACAGGGGCAGTTCTTC
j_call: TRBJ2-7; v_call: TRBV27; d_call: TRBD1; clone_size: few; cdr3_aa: CASSTTGEGTYEQYF; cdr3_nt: TGTGCCAGCAGTACTACAGGGGAAGGGACCTACGAGCAGTACTTC
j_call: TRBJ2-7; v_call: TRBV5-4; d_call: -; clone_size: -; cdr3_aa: CASSRGGNEQYF; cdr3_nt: TGTGCCAGCAGTAGGGGTGGGAACGAGCAGTACTTC
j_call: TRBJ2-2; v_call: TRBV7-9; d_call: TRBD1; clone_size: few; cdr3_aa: CAPKSRDSNTGELFF; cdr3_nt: TGTGCACCAAAAAGTCGGGACAGCAACACCGGGGAGCTGTTTTTT
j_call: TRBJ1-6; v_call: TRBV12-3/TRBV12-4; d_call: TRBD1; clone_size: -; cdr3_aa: CASSSDRGGSPLHF; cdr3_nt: TGTGCCAGCAGTTCCGACAGGGGTGGTTCACCCCTCCACTTT
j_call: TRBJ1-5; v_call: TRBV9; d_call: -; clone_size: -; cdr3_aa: CASSVDGRNQPQHF; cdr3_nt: TGTGCCAGCAGCGTAGACGGGCGCAATCAGCCCCAGCATTTT
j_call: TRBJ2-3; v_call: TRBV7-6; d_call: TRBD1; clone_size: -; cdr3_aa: CASSPRDRAGDTQYF; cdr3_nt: TGTGCCAGCAGCCCCCGAGACAGGGCGGGAGATACGCAGTATTTT
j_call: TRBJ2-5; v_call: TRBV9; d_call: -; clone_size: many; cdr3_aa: CASSVRQEGTQYF; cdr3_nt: TGTGCCAGCAGCGTACGCCAGGAGGGGACCCAGTACTTC
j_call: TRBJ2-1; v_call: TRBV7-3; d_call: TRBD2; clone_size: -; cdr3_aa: CASSLRGLAGVTEQFF; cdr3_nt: TGTGCCAGCAGCCTCAGGGGACTAGCGGGAGTAACTGAGCAGTTCTTC
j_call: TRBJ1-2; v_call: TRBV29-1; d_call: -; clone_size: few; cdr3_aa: CSVGSSGVGADTF; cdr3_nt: TGCAGCGTTGGCTCATCTGGGGTCGGGGCGGACACCTTC
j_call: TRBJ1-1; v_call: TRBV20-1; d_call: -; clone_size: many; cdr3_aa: CSAERAREGTEAFF; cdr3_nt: TGCAGTGCTGAGCGCGCGCGGGAAGGCACTGAAGCTTTCTTT
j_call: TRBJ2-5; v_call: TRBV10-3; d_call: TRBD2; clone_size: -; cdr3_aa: CAISPGLAGEAPQETQYF; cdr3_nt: TGTGCCATCAGTCCCGGACTAGCGGGAGAGGCACCGCAAGAGACCCAGTACTTC
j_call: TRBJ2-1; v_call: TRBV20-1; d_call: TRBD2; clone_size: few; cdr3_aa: CSTITGWGGSYNEQFF; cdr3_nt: TGCAGTACCATAACCGGGTGGGGGGGCTCCTACAATGAGCAGTTCTTC
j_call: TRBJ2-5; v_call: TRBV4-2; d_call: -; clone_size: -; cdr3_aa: CASSQEGGARGAETQYF; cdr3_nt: TGTGCCAGCAGCCAAGAGGGGGGGGCCAGGGGAGCAGAGACCCAGTACTTC
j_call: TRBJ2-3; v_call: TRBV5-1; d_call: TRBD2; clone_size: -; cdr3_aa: CASSPPTSGGTDTQYF; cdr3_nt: TGCGCCAGCAGCCCCCCGACTAGCGGGGGTACAGATACGCAGTATTTT
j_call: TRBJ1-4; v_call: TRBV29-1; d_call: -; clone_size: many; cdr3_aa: CSAGGGATNEKLFF; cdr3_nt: TGCAGCGCCGGGGGAGGGGCAACTAATGAAAAACTGTTTTTT
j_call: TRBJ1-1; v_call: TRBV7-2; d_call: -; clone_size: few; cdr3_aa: CASSFNRMNTEAFF; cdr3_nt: TGTGCCAGCAGCTTTAACCGTATGAACACTGAAGCTTTCTTT
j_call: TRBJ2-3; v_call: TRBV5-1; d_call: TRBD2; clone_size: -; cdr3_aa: CASSPGTRHPDTQYF; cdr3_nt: TGCGCCAGCAGCCCCGGGACTAGGCATCCGGATACGCAGTATTTT
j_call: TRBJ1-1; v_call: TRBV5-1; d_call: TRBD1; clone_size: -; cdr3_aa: CASSPVPGQGNTEAFF; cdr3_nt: TGCGCCAGCAGCCCGGTCCCGGGACAGGGAAACACTGAAGCTTTCTTT
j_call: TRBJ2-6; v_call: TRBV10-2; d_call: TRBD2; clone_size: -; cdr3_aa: CASRGGSGANVLTF; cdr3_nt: TGCGCCAGCAGGGGAGGGTCTGGGGCCAACGTCCTGACTTTC
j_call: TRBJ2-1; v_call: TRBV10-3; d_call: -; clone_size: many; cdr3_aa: CAISESLALQGEQFF; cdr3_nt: TGTGCCATCAGTGAGTCCCTAGCTCTACAGGGTGAGCAGTTCTTC
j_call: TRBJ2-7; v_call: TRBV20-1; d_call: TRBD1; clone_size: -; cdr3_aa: CSARISPGQNYEQYF; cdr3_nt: TGCAGTGCTAGAATATCCCCGGGACAGAACTACGAGCAGTACTTC
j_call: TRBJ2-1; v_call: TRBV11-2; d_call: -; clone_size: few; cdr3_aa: CASRTFASSYNEQFF; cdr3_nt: TGTGCCAGCCGGACTTTTGCAAGCTCCTACAATGAGCAGTTCTTC
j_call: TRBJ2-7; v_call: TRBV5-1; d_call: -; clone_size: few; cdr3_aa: CASSLVGQHEQYF; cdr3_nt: TGCGCCAGCAGCTTGGTCGGACAACACGAGCAGTACTTC
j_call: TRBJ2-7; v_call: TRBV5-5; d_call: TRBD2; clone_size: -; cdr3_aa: CASSLERGFPYEQYF; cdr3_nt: TGTGCCAGCAGCTTGGAGCGGGGGTTCCCCTACGAGCAGTACTTC
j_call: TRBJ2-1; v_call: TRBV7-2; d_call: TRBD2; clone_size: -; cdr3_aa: CASTPGLAGGEQFF; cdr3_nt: TGTGCCAGCACACCGGGACTAGCGGGAGGTGAGCAGTTCTTC
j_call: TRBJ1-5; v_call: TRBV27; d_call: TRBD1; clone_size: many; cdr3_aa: CASSSNRGQPQHF; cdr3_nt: TGTGCCAGCAGTTCAAACAGGGGCCAGCCCCAGCATTTT
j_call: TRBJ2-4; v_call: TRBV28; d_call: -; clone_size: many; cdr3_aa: CASSFAPLAKNIQYF; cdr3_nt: TGTGCCAGCAGTTTTGCCCCCCTAGCCAAAAACATTCAGTACTTC
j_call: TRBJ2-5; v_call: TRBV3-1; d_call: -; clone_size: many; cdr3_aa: CASSQDAETQYF; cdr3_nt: TGTGCCAGCAGCCAAGATGCGGAGACCCAGTACTTC
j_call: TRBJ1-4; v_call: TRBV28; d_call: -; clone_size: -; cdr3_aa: CASSDNGREKLFF; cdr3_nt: TGTGCCAGCAGTGACAACGGAAGGGAAAAACTGTTTTTT
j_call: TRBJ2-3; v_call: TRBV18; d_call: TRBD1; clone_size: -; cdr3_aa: CASHRTGAKRDTDTQYF; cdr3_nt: TGTGCCAGCCACCGGACAGGGGCTAAGAGGGACACAGATACGCAGTATTTT
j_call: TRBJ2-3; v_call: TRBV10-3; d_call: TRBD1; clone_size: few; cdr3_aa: CAISAPRQGRRTDTQYF; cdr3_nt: TGTGCCATCTCTGCCCCCCGACAGGGTCGCCGCACAGATACGCAGTATTTT
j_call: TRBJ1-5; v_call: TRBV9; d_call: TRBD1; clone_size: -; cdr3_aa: CASSGTGGIYSNQPQHF; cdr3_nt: TGTGCCAGCAGCGGGACAGGAGGGATTTATAGCAATCAGCCCCAGCATTTT
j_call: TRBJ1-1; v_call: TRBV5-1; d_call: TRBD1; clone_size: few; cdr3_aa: CASSLQGARMNTEAFF; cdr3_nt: TGCGCCAGCAGCTTACAGGGGGCCCGAATGAACACTGAAGCTTTCTTT
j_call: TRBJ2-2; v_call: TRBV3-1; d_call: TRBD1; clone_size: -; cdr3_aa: CASSQISSGTGLNTGELFF; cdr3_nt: TGTGCCAGCAGCCAAATCTCCTCCGGGACAGGGTTGAACACCGGGGAGCTGTTTTTT
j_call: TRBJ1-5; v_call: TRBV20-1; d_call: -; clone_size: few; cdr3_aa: CSASTGSHQPQHF; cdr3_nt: TGCAGTGCTAGCACCGGGAGTCATCAGCCCCAGCATTTT
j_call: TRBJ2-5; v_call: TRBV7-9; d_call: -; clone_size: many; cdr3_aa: CASSPHLQETQYF; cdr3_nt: TGTGCCAGCAGCCCACACCTACAAGAGACCCAGTACTTC
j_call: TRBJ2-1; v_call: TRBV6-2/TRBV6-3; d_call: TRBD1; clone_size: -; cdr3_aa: CASIDRDAYNEQFF; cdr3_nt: TGTGCCAGCATTGACAGGGATGCCTACAATGAGCAGTTCTTC
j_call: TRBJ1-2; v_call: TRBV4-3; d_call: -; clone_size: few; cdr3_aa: CASSQVNRRGGYTF; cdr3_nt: TGCGCCAGCAGCCAAGTTAACCGGCGCGGGGGCTACACCTTC
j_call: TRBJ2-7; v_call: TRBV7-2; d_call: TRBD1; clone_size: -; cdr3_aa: CASSSRTGEQYEQYF; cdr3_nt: TGTGCCAGCAGCTCGAGGACAGGGGAGCAGTACGAGCAGTACTTC
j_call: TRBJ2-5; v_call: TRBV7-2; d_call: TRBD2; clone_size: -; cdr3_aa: CASSLYPGGETQYF; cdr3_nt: TGTGCCAGCAGCTTATATCCCGGGGGGGAGACCCAGTACTTC
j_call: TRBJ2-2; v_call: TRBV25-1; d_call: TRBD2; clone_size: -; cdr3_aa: CASSELGLAASNTGELFF; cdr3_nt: TGTGCCAGCAGTGAATTGGGACTAGCGGCCTCGAACACCGGGGAGCTGTTTTTT
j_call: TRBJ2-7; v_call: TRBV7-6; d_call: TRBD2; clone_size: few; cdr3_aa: CASSLESGRVSYEQYF; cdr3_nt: TGTGCCAGCAGCTTAGAGAGCGGGAGGGTCTCCTACGAGCAGTACTTC
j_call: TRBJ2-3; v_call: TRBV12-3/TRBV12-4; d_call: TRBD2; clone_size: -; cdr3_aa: CASSSTSGGGDTQYF; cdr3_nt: TGTGCCAGCAGCTCGACTAGCGGGGGGGGAGATACGCAGTATTTT